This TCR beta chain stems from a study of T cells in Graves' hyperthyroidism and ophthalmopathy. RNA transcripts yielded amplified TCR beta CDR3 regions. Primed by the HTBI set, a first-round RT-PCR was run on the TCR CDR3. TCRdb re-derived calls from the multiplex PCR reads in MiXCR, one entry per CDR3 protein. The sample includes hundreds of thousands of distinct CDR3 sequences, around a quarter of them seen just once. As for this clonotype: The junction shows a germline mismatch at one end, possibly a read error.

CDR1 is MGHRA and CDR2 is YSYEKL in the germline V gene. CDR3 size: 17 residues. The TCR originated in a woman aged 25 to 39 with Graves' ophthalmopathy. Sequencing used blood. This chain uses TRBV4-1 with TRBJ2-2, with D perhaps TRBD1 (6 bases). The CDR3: CASSQDPPGQGTGELFF. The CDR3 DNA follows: TGCGCCAGCAGCCAAGACCCCCCCGGGCAGGGGACCGGGGAGCTGTTCTTT.